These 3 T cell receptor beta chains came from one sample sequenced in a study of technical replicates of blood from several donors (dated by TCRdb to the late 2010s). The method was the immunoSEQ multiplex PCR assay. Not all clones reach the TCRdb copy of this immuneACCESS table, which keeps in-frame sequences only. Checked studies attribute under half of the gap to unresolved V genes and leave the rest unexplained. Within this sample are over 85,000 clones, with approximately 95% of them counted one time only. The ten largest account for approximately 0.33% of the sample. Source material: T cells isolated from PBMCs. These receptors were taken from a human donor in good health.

In DNA, the CDR3 is TGTGCCAGCAGCTTAGGGGGAGTGGGCTGGCAGTATTTT. The encoded protein is CASSLGGVGWQYF. This chain joins TRBV11-2 and TRBJ2-3; D possibly corresponds to TRBD2 (5 bases). V lost 1 base, J lost 11 bases, and 13 bases lay in between. The germline gives CDR1 SGHAT, CDR2 FQNNGV. This CDR3 is 13 amino acids long.

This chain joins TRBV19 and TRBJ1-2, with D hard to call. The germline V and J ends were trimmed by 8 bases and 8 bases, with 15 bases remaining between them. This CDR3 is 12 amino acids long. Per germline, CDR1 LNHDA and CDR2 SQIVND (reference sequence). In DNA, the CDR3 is TGTGCCAGTGAGGAGCAGCCGGCCGGCTACACCTTC. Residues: CASEEQPAGYTF.

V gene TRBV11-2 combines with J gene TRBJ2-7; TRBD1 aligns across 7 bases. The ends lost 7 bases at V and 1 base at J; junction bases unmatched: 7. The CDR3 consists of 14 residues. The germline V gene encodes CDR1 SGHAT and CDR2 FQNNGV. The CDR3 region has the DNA TGTGCCAGCATACCGGGGACAGAATCCTACGAGCAGTACTTC. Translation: CASIPGTESYEQYF.